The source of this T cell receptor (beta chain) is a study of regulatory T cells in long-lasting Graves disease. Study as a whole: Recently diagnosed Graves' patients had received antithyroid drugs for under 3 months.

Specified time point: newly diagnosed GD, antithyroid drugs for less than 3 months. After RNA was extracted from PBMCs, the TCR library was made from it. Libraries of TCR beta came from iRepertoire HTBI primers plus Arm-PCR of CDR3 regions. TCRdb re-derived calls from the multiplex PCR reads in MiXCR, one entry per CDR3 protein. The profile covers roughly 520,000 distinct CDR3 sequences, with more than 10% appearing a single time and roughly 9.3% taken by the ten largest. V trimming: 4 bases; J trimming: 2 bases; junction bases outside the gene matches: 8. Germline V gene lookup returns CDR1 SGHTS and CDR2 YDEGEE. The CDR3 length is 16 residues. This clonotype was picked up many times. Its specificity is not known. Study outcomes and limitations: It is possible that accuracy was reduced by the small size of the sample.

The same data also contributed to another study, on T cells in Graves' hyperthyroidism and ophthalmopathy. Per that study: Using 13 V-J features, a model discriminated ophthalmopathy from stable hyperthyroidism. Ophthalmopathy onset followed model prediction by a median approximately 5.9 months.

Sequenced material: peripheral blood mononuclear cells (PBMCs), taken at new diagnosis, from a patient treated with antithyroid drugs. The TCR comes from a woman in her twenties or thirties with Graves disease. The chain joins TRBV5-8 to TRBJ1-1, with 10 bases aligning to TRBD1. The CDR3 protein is CASSAIDRGPNTEAFF. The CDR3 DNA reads TGTGCCAGCAGCGCCATTGACAGGGGGCCAAACACTGAAGCTTTCTTT.